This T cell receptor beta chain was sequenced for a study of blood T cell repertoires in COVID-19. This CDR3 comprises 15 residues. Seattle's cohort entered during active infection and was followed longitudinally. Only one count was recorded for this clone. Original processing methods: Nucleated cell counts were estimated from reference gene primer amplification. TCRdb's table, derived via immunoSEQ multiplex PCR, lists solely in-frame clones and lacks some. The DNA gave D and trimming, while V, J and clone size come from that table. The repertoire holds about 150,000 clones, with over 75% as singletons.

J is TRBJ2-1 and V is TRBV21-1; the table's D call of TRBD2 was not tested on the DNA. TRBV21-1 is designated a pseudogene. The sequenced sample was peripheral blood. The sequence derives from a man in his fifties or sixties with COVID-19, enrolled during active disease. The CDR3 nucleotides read TGTGCCAGCAGCAAGACTAGCGGGAGGAATAATGAGCAGTTCTTC. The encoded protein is CASSKTSGRNNEQFF.